The sequence of this T cell receptor (beta chain) was determined in a study of blood T cell repertoires in COVID-19 (dated by TCRdb to about 2020). The study in broad terms: Samples from collaborators originated in the United States, Italy and Spain and spanned both the acute and convalescent phases of COVID-19. The material from the prospective study consisted of cDNA or gDNA derived from T cells, B-cell-depleted T cells, or PBMCs. Subjects who had been exposed to COVID-19, were actively infected with it, or had recovered from it provided the deeply sampled blood TCRbeta repertoires that made up the dataset. The repertoires were released in a freely available public database meant as a resource for research on the immune response to SARS-CoV-2. Samples were obtained from the ongoing ImmuneRACE study (first 160 participants) and from over a thousand subjects provided by 6 global collaborators. The sample metadata nearly always contained a de-identified subject ID, COVID-19 status, age in years and sex. Where available, HLA class I and class II types were obtained from metadata supplied by the sample provider rather than from assay-based typing. Overall study results and their limits: The quantity of clinical and demographic metadata differed by source and by participant and was supplied without curation.

On this clone itself: Its target antigen remains unknown. It has no much larger one-base neighbor in the sample; base qualities were not kept.

Trimming removed 8 bases from V and 11 bases from J, leaving 22 bases between the germline ends. The CDR3 numbers 13 residues from cysteine through phenylalanine. Solely the CDR3 DNA is kept, with 39 bases framed from the first base. TCRbeta CDR3 regions were amplified from genomic DNA by means of the immunoSEQ Assay, a bias-controlled multiplex PCR. As for how the authors treated the data: The number of nucleated cells in each sample was estimated from the amplification of reference gene primers within the assay. To quantify the absolute abundance of each unique TCRbeta CDR3 rearrangement, sequence reads were collapsed and filtered. For each sample, productive Simpson clonality was calculated by taking the square root of Simpson's diversity index across productive rearrangements. TCRdb limited this immuneACCESS table to in-frame rearrangements with V and J called. A share of clones is missing; checked studies link under half to unresolved V genes, and the rest is unexplained. The V and J calls and clone size are taken from that table; D and trimming were inferred from the DNA. Recorded for this sample are 100,000 to 120,000 clones; 87% of them occurred a single time. Of the sample, 4% to 5% falls within the top ten clones.

The collaborating institutions used their own protocols to collect whole blood in K2EDTA tubes. For TCRbeta analysis, collaborators shipped samples as frozen whole blood, isolated PBMCs, or DNA extracted from either of those sample types. The source is a human donor in a cohort sampled during active COVID-19. The source material was peripheral blood. The rearrangement combines TRBV12-3 or TRBV12-4 with TRBJ2-7, with the D gene not clear enough to name. Here the CDR3 is given as CASALADARTKYF. The DNA is as follows: TGTGCCAGCGCATTAGCTGACGCTAGAACGAAGTACTTC.